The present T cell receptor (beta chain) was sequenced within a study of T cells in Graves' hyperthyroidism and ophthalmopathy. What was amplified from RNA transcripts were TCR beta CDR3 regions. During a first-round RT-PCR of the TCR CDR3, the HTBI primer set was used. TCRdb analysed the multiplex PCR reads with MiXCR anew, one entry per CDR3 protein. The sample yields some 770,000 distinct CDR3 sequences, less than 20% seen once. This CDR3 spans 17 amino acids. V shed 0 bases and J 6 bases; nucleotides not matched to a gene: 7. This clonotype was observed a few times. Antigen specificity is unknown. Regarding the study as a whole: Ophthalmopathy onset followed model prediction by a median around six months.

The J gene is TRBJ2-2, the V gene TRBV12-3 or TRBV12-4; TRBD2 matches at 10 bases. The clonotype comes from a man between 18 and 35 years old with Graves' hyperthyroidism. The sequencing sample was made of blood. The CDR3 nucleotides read TGTGCCAGCAGTTTAGCGGCTAGCGGGAGACGTGCCGGGGAGCTGTTTTTT. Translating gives CASSLAASGRRAGELFF.